The 13 T cell receptor beta chains presented below share a single source sample, sequenced in a study of blood T cell repertoires in COVID-19. Here immunoSEQ multiplex PCR was the method, and the copy in TCRdb shows in-frame clones only, minus some. The table shows some 74,000 clones, with approximately 80% occurring only once. Sequencing input: peripheral blood. All receptors derive from a human donor in a cohort sampled during active COVID-19.

The chain uses TRBV7-8 and TRBJ2-7, with TRBD2 identical over 12 bases. This CDR3 is built from 13 residues. V shed 5 bases and J 7 bases; nucleotides not matched to a gene: 3. Germline CDR1 and CDR2: SGHVS and FQNEAQ. The CDR3 sequence is CASSPGTSGEQYF. In nucleotides, the CDR3 is TGTGCCAGCAGCCCAGGGACTAGCGGGGAGCAGTACTTC. The full variable domain, with the rest looked up from reference TRBV7-8 and TRBJ2-7, is GAGVSQSPRYKVAKRGQDVALRCDPISGHVSLFWYQQALGQGPEFLTYFQNEAQLDKSGLPSDRFFAERPEGSVSTLKIQRTQQEDSAVYLCASSPGTSGEQYFGPGTRLTVT.

V gene TRBV19 combines with J gene TRBJ1-2; 10 bases agree with TRBD1. V was pared by 6 bases and J by 0 bases, with 1 base of the junction left unmatched. Per germline, CDR1 LNHDA and CDR2 SQIVND (reference sequence). The CDR3 extends over 14 amino acids. CDR3 DNA sequence: TGTGCCAGTAGGGGACAGGGGTCTAACTATGGCTACACCTTC. Its protein is CASRGQGSNYGYTF. Filled out from reference TRBV19 and TRBJ1-2, the complete variable domain reads DGGITQSPKYLFRKEGQNVTLSCEQNLNHDAMYWYRQDPGQGLRLIYYSQIVNDFQKGDIAEGYSVSREKKESFPLTVTSAQKNPTAFYLCASRGQGSNYGYTFGSGTRLTVV.

This chain connects TRBV11-3 to TRBJ1-4; D perhaps matches TRBD1 (5 bases). The germline V gene has CDR1 SGHNT and CDR2 YENEEA. CDR3 size: 18 residues. Deletions cut 1 base from V and 0 bases from J, with 15 bases between. The CDR3 region has the DNA TGTGCCAGCAGCTTAGTCTCCGACAGCTTGGCAACTAATGAAAAACTGTTTTTT. This encodes CASSLVSDSLATNEKLFF.

The chain couples TRBV7-2 to TRBJ2-3; TRBD2 might be the D (5 bases). Germline CDR1 and CDR2: SGHTA and FQGNSA. CDR3 length: 16 residues. V lost 5 bases, J lost 0 bases, and 15 bases lay in between. CDR3 DNA: TGTGCCAGCAGCCTAAGAGGGTGGTTTAGCACAGATACGCAGTATTTT. Translating it yields CASSLRGWFSTDTQYF.

This chain joins TRBV7-9 and TRBJ2-7, with D possibly being TRBD1 (5 bases). Per germline, CDR1 SEHNR and CDR2 FQNEAQ (reference sequence). This CDR3 comprises 14 residues. V was cut by 5 bases and J by 3 bases, with 14 bases left in between. The CDR3 sequence: CASSPLTANYEQYF. The CDR3 nucleotides are TGTGCCAGCAGCCCGTTGACAGCCAACTACGAGCAGTACTTC. The whole variable domain, remainder taken from reference TRBV7-9 and TRBJ2-7, is DTGVSQNPRHKITKRGQNVTFRCDPISEHNRLYWYRQTLGQGPEFLTYFQNEAQLEKSRLLSDRFSAERPKGSFSTLEIQRTEQGDSAMYLCASSPLTANYEQYFGPGTRLTVT.

This clone was found once. The gene calls are TRBV19 and TRBJ1-2; D gene ambiguous. Germline assignment: CDR1 LNHDA and CDR2 SQIVND (reference sequence). The CDR3 is 14 residues long. V lost 6 bases and J 3 bases, leaving 14 bases between the germline ends. CDR3 in amino acids: CASSTGETDYGYTF. CDR3 nucleotide sequence: TGTGCCAGTAGCACCGGGGAAACGGACTATGGCTACACCTTC.

At least ten counts were recorded for this clone. This sequence joins TRBV24-1 and TRBJ2-1; maybe TRBD1 (5 bases). Trimming pared 0 bases from V and 1 base from J, leaving 6 bases between. The germline gives CDR1 KGHDR, CDR2 SFDVKD. The CDR3 extends over 15 amino acids. The CDR3 loop is CATSDLQGSYNEQFF. In DNA, the CDR3 is TGTGCCACCAGTGATTTGCAGGGTTCCTACAATGAGCAGTTCTTC.

Here the CDR3 DNA reads TGTGCCAGCAGCTTAAAAGCGGGGGGAGTCTACGAGCAGTACTTC. Encoded protein: CASSLKAGGVYEQYF. This chain connects TRBV7-2 to TRBJ2-7; 9 nucleotides agree with TRBD2. The CDR3 loop spans 15 amino acids. Per germline, CDR1 SGHTA and CDR2 FQGNSA. V dropped 2 bases and J dropped 3; count of bases not matched to a gene: 5.

The chain recombines TRBV6-1 with TRBJ1-5; D is ambiguous. This CDR3 has 14 residues. V was cut by 2 bases and J by 4 bases, with 9 bases left in between. CDR1 and CDR2 (germline): MNHNS, SASEGT. Here the CDR3 DNA reads TGTGCCAGCAGTGAACTCGGGGTTAATCAGCCCCAGCATTTT. Translation: CASSELGVNQPQHF.

V is TRBV2 and J is TRBJ2-2; 8 bases align to TRBD2. The trim removed 7 bases at V and 3 bases at J, leaving 4 bases unmatched. The CDR3 length is 14 residues. The V gene's germline CDR1 is SNHLY and CDR2 FYNNEI. DNA for the CDR3: TGTGCCAGCATACAGCGGGAGTACACCGGGGAGCTGTTTTTT. This gives the protein CASIQREYTGELFF.

CDR3 protein: CATSDPAAGSSQHF. Here the CDR3 DNA reads TGTGCCACCAGTGACCCGGCGGCCGGATCGTCCCAGCATTTT. The chain recombines TRBV24-1 with TRBJ1-5; D not resolved. Deletions cut 4 bases from V and 11 bases from J, with 17 bases between. This CDR3 is 14 amino acids long. The V gene's germline CDR1 is KGHDR and CDR2 SFDVKD.

V usage is TRBV24-1 and J usage is TRBJ2-1; 8 bases line up with TRBD2. The V segment lost 1 base and the J segment 8 bases; nucleotides outside the gene matches: 9. Looked up from germline, CDR1 is KGHDR and CDR2 is SFDVKD. The CDR3 is 16 amino acids. The DNA of the CDR3 is TGTGCCACCAGTGATTTTCGTAGCGGGGTTGGGGATGAGCAGTTCTTC. Its translation: CATSDFRSGVGDEQFF.

The chain joins TRBV5-4 to TRBJ1-1, with 12 bases lining up with TRBD1. Germline trimming cut 4 bases from V and 5 bases from J; bases unmatched to any gene: 3. Germline-derived CDR1 and CDR2 are SGHNT and YYREEE (reference sequence). This CDR3 region has 14 residues. The CDR3 loop is CASSAGQGATEAFF. The CDR3 coding sequence is TGTGCCAGCAGCGCGGGACAGGGGGCGACTGAAGCTTTCTTT.